This record covers a single T cell receptor beta chain. The data were obtained in a study of blood T cell repertoires in COVID-19. Study as a whole: Samples came from the United States, Italy and Spain, spanning acute and convalescent COVID-19.

In the authors' workflow: Cell counts per sample came from amplifying reference gene primers. Profiling relied on immunoSEQ multiplex PCR, and the TCRdb table lists in-frame clones only, not all of them. V, J and clone size were drawn from that table, and D and trimming were deduced from the DNA. The sample lists around 280,000 clones, roughly 87% occurring once. Between the trimmed V and J ends, which lost 6 bases and 8 bases, there was a span of 16 bases. Germline V gene sequence: CDR1 MDHEN, CDR2 SYDVKM. The CDR3 contains 14 residues. Everyone who took part was about 18 to 90 years old, and they came from about two dozen US areas. Participants were placed into cohorts based on the clinical history they reported.

The TCR sequence derives from a middle-aged woman who had recovered from COVID-19. The chain carries TRBV28 and TRBJ2-2; D is perhaps TRBD2 (5 bases). The sample was PBMCs or T cells enriched from blood (not recorded which). For the CDR3, the DNA is TGTGCCAGCAGCCTCGGGAACACTGCTGGGGAGCTGTTTTTT. Encoded protein: CASSLGNTAGELFF. Variable domain in full (rest from reference TRBV28 and TRBJ2-2): DVKVTQSSRYLVKRTGEKVFLECVQDMDHENMFWYRQDPGLGLRLIYFSYDVKMKEKGDIPEGYSVSREKKERFSLILESASTNQTSMYLCASSLGNTAGELFFGEGSRLTVL.